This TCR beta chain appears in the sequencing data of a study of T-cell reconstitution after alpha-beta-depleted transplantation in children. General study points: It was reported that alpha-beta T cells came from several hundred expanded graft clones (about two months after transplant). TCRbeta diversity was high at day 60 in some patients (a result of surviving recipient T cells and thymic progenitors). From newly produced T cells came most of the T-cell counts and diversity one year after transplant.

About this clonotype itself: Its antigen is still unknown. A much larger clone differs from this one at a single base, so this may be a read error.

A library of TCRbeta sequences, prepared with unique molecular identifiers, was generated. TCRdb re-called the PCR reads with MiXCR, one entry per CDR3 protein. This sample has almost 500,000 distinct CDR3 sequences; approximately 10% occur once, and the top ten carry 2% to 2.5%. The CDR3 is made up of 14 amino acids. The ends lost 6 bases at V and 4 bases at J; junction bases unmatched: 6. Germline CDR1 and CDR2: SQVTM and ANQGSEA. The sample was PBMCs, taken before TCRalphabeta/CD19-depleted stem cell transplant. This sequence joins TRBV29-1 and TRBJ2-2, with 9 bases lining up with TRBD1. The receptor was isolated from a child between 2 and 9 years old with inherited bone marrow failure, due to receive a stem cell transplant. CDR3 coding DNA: TGCAGCGTCGGACAGGGGACGATCACCGGGGAGCTGTTTTTT. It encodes CSVGQGTITGELFF.